These T cell receptor beta chains were read from a single sample in a study of Ad26.COV2.S vaccination and SARS-CoV-2 variants. This table comes from immunoSEQ multiplex PCR, and its TCRdb copy is limited to in-frame clones, with some not included. Of approximately 350,000 clones in the sample, about nine tenths were seen once. Sample: peripheral blood, taken in a trial of Ad26.COV2.S vaccine versus placebo. Source of these receptors: a person aged 18 to 65 who received the Ad26.COV2.S COVID-19 vaccine or a placebo. CDR3s include the opening cysteine and the closing phenylalanine or tryptophan. Fields, in order: V gene, CDR3 protein.

v_gene: TRBV9
CDR3aa: CASSVDSANEKLFF

v_gene: TRBV3-1/TRBV3-2
CDR3aa: CASSQWGEQFF

v_gene: TRBV5-1
CDR3aa: CASDPGQGGDEQFF

v_gene: TRBV6-2/TRBV6-3
CDR3aa: CASSYSRRRVTFTEQYF

v_gene: TRBV5-5
CDR3aa: CASSLLPRTGPERGTGELFF

v_gene: TRBV7-2
CDR3aa: CASSFSGAAWNEKLFF

v_gene: TRBV9
CDR3aa: CASSATYLRQGPYFPHTEAFF

v_gene: TRBV10-3
CDR3aa: CAISEMMGQGQETQYF

v_gene: TRBV10-3
CDR3aa: CAIRNRDSGNTIYF

v_gene: TRBV15
CDR3aa: CATSRPAGTGSNYGYTF

v_gene: TRBV2
CDR3aa: CASSGSRTENYGYTF

v_gene: TRBV19
CDR3aa: CASKLGTANTEAFF

v_gene: TRBV30
CDR3aa: CAWRPGLEYGYTF

v_gene: TRBV7-9
CDR3aa: CASSLGGGRQGAPYEQYF

v_gene: TRBV12-3/TRBV12-4
CDR3aa: CASTPPGQSEAFF

v_gene: TRBV4-1
CDR3aa: CASSRSGGPTDTQYF